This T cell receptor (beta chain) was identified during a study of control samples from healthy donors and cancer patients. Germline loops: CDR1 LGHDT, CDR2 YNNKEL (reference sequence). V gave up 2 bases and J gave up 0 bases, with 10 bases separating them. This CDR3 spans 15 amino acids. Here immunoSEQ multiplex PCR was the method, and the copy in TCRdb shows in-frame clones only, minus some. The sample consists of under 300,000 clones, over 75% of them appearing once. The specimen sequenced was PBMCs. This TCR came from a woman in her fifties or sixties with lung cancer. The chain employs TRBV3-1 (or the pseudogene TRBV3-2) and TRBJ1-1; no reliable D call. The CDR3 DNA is TGTGCCAGCAGCCAAACGTCTATAATGAACACTGAAGCTTTCTTT. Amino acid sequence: CASSQTSIMNTEAFF.